Below are 4 T cell receptor beta chains sequenced from a single sample in a study of blood T cell repertoires in COVID-19. Sequencing used immunoSEQ multiplex PCR; TCRdb keeps in-frame clones, though not all of them. The repertoire holds roughly 350,000 clones, with approximately 88% as singletons. Sequenced: peripheral blood. The receptor set was obtained from a woman in her 50s with active or convalescent COVID-19.

The CDR3 spells CASSQGPGPNYEQYF. The CDR3 region has the DNA TGTGCCAGCAGCCAGGGGCCGGGTCCCAACTACGAGCAGTACTTC. The rearrangement joins TRBV11-3 to TRBJ2-7, with D tentatively TRBD1 (6 bases). V lost 5 bases, J lost 3 bases, and 17 bases lay in between. Germline V gives CDR1 SGHNT, CDR2 YENEEA. This CDR3 has 15 amino acids.

This chain uses TRBV11-2 with TRBJ1-1, with D unclear. This CDR3 is 13 amino acids long. Germline CDR1 SGHAT, CDR2 FQNNGV. Trimming took 1 base from V and 4 from J, leaving 7 bases between them. This chain's CDR3 is CASSLVWPTEAFF. The CDR3 DNA follows: TGTGCCAGCAGCTTAGTATGGCCCACTGAAGCTTTCTTT.

V usage is TRBV11-2 and J usage is TRBJ1-1, with D uncertain. Germline V gene data show CDR1 as SGHAT and CDR2 as FQNNGV. Between the trimmed V and J ends, which lost 0 bases and 0 bases, there was a span of 23 bases. CDR3 length equals 20 residues. The CDR3 reads CASSLDRGREGIYMNTEAFF. CDR3 coding DNA: TGTGCCAGCAGCTTAGATCGAGGTAGGGAGGGCATTTACATGAACACTGAAGCTTTCTTT.

The gene calls are TRBV7-9 and TRBJ2-1; 9 bases are shared with TRBD2. The CDR3 loop spans 16 amino acids. CDR1 and CDR2 from the germline V gene are SEHNR and FQNEAQ (reference sequence). V was pared by 3 bases and J by 2 bases, with 5 bases of the junction left unmatched. The CDR3, as DNA: TGTGCCAGCAGCTTCCTCGCTAGCGGGGCCTACAATGAGCAGTTCTTC. Amino acids: CASSFLASGAYNEQFF.